This T cell receptor (beta chain) appears in the sequencing data of a study of control samples from healthy donors and cancer patients. Assay: immunoSEQ multiplex PCR; the TCRdb copy retains only in-frame clones and omits some. The sample carries under 150,000 clones, approximately 92% recorded once. This CDR3 has 15 residues. Per germline, CDR1 KGHSH and CDR2 LQKENI. V was pared by 0 bases and J by 6 bases, with 4 bases of the junction left unmatched. The V call is TRBV18, the J call TRBJ1-2; the match to TRBD1 covers 10 bases. This receptor was identified in a woman between 50 and 59 years old with colorectal cancer. Sequences were obtained from PBMCs. The CDR3 bases are TGTGCCAGCTCACCACCGGGACAGGGGAACAATGGCTACACCTTC. It translates to CASSPPGQGNNGYTF.